This T cell receptor beta chain was captured in a study of early T cells in non-severe SARS-CoV-2 infection. Overall study: The study sequenced bulk RNA from unsorted whole blood, with chains unpaired.

Worth noting for this clonotype: Its target is unknown.

Germline V CDR1 and CDR2: KGHDR, SFDVKD. This CDR3 has 14 amino acids. V dropped 3 bases and J dropped 3 bases, with 10 bases sitting between them. cDNA molecules, individually, were tagged with unique molecular identifiers. MiXCR was run by TCRdb on the 5' RACE reads, yielding one entry per CDR3 protein. The top ten clones hold 7.6% of a sample with tens of thousands of distinct CDR3 sequences, around 9.1% of them seen once. Study-wide findings and caveats: Missing private and CD4 specificities, VDJdb matching favored anti-spike CD8 responses.

The gene calls are TRBV24-1 and TRBJ1-1, with D perhaps matching TRBD1 (6 bases). This sequence was found in an adult who was a healthcare worker with PCR-confirmed SARS-CoV-2 infection or an uninfected control (not recorded which). The specimen was whole blood, collected at baseline. CDR3 amino acids: CATSDGGAYTEAFF. CDR3 nucleotide sequence: TGTGCCACCAGTGATGGGGGGGCCTACACTGAAGCTTTCTTT.